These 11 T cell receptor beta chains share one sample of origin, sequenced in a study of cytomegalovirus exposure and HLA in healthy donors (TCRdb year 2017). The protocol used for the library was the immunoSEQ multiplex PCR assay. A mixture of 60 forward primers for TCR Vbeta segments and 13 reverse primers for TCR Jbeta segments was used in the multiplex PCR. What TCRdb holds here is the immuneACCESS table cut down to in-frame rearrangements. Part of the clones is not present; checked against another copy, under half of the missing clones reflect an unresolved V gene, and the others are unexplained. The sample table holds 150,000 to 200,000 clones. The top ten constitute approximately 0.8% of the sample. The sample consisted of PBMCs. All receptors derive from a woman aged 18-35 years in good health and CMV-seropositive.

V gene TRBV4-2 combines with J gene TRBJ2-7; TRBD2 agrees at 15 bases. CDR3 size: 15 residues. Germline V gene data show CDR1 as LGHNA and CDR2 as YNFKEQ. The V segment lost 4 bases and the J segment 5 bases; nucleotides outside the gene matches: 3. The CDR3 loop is CASSPGLAGGHEQYF. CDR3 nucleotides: TGTGCCAGCAGCCCGGGACTAGCGGGAGGCCACGAGCAGTACTTC.

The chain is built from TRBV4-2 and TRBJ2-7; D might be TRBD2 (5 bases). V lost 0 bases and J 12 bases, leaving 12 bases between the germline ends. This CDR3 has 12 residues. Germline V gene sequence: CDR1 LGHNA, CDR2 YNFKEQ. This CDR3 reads CASSQEGQRRYF. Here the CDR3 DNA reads TGTGCCAGCAGCCAAGAGGGTCAGCGGCGGTACTTC.

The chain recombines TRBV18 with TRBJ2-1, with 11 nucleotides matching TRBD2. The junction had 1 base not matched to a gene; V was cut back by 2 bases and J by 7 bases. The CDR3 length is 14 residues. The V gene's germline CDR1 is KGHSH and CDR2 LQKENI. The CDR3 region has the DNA TGTGCCAGCTCACCAGGGACTAGCGGAAATGAGCAGTTCTTC. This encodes CASSPGTSGNEQFF.

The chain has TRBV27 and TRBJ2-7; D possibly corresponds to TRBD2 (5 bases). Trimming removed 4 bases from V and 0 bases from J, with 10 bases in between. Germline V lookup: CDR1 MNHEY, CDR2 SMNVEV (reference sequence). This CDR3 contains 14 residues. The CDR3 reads CASSSPAVSYEQYF. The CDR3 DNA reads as TGTGCCAGCAGTTCTCCAGCGGTCTCCTACGAGCAGTACTTC.

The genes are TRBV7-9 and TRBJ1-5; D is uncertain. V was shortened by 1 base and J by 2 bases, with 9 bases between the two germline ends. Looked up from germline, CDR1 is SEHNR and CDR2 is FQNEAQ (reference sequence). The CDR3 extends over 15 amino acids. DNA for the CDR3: TGTGCCAGCAGCTTAGATGGAGTCGGCAATCAGCCCCAGCATTTT. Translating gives CASSLDGVGNQPQHF.

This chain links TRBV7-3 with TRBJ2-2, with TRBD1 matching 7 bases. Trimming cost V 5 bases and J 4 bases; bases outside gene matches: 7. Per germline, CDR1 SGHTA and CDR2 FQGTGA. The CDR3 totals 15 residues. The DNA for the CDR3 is TGTGCCAGCAGCCCACAGGGGATGAGCACCGGGGAGCTGTTTTTT. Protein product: CASSPQGMSTGELFF.

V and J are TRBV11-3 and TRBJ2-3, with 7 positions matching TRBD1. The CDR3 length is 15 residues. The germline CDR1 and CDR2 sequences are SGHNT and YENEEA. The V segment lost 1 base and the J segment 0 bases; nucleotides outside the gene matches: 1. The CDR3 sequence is CASSLGGGSTDTQYF. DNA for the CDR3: TGTGCCAGCAGCTTAGGAGGGGGCAGCACAGATACGCAGTATTTT.

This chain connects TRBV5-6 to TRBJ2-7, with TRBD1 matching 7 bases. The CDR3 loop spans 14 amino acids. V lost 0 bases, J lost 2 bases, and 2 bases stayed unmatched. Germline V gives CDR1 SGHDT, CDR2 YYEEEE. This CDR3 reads CASSLGDSPYEQYF. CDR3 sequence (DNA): TGTGCCAGCAGCTTGGGGGACAGTCCCTACGAGCAGTACTTC.

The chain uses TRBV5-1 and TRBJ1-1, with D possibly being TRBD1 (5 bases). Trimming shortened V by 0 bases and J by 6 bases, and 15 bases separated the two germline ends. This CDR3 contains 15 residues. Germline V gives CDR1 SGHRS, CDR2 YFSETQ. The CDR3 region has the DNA TGCGCCAGCAGCTTGGGACAGATGGTTACGGCTGAAGCTTTCTTT. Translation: CASSLGQMVTAEAFF.

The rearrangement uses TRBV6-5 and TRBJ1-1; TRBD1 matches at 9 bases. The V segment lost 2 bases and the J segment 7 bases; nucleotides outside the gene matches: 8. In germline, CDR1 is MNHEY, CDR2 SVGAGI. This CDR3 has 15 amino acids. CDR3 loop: CASSYRTGGGGEAFF. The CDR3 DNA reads TGTGCCAGCAGTTACCGCACAGGGGGCGGGGGTGAAGCTTTCTTT.

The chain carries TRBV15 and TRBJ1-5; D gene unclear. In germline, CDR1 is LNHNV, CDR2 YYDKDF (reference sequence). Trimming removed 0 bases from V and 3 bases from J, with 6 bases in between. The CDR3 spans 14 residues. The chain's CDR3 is CATSRDFVNQPQHF. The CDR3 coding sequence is TGTGCCACCAGCAGAGATTTCGTCAATCAGCCCCAGCATTTT.